This T cell receptor (beta chain) was recorded in a study of blood T cell repertoires in COVID-19. The cohort comprised adults aged roughly 18 to 90 years residing in about 25 US areas. CDR3 size: 14 residues. CDR1 and CDR2 (germline): SGHRS, YFSETQ. J gave up 2 bases and V 4 bases, and 3 bases lay outside the gene matches. The assay was immunoSEQ multiplex PCR, and TCRdb's table has in-frame clones only and misses some. The repertoire includes around 300,000 clones, approximately 91% of them detected once, and 1.7% sits in the top ten. The specimen was PBMCs or T cells enriched from blood (not recorded which). The receptor's source is a middle-aged woman who had recovered from COVID-19. The chain has TRBV5-1 and TRBJ2-3; 8 bases agree with TRBD1. CDR3 sequence: CASSRDRTTDTQYF. The CDR3 DNA reads as TGCGCCAGCAGCCGGGACAGGACCACAGATACGCAGTATTTT.